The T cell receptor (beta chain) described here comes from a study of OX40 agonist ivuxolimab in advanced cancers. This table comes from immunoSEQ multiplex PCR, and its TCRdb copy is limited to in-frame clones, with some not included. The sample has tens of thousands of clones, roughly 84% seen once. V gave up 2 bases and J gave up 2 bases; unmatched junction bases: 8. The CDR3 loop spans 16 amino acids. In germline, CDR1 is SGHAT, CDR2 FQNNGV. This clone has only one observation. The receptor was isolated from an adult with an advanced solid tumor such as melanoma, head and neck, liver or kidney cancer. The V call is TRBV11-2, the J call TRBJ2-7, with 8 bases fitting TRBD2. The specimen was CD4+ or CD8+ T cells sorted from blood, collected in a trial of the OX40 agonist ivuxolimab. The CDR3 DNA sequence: TGTGCCAGCAGCTTAAGGAGCGGGGGCATGACCTACGAGCAGTACTTC. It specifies CASSLRSGGMTYEQYF.